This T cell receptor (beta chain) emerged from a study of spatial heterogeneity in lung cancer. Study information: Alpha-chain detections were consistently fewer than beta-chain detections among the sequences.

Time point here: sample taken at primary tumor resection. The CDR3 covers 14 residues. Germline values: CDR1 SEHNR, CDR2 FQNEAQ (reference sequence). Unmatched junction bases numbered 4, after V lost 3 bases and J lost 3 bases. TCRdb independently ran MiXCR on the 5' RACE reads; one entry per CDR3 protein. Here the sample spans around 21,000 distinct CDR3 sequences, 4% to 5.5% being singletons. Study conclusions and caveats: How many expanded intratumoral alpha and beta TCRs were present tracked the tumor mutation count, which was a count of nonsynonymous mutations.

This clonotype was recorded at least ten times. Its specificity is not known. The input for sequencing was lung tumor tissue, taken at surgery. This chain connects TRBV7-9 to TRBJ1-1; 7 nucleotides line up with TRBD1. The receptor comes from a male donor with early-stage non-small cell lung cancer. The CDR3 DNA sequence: TGTGCCAGCAGCTTTGTTCAGGGGGACACTGAAGCTTTCTTT. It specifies CASSFVQGDTEAFF.